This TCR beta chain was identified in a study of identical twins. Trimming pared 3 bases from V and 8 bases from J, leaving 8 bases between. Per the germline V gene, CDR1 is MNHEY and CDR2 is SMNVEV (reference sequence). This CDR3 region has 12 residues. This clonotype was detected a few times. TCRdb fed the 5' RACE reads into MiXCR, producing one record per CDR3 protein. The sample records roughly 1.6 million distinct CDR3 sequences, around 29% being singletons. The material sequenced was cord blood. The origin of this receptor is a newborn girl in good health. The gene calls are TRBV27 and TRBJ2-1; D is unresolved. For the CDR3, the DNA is TGTGCCAGCAGTTTCTCAAGCCATGAGCAGTTCTTC. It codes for CASSFSSHEQFF.